The rows below give T cell receptor beta chains drawn from one sample of a study of T cells in Graves' hyperthyroidism and ophthalmopathy. A single record per CDR3 protein comes from TCRdb applying MiXCR to the multiplex PCR reads. The sample holds hundreds of thousands of distinct CDR3 sequences, about 15% seen once. Input material: blood. Receptors originate from a woman aged 35 to 49 with Graves' ophthalmopathy. Each CDR3 is given without its conserved first and last residue. Fields, in order: V gene, D gene, CDR3 protein. A D gene is named only where the DNA matches it firmly.

V: TRBV30
D: TRBD1
CDR3: AWATGSYGYT

V: TRBV6-2/TRBV6-3
D: -
CDR3: ASSYGDTSSAETQY

V: TRBV6-5
D: TRBD1
CDR3: ASSLETGGSETQY

V: TRBV29-1
D: TRBD1
CDR3: SAWTGLAGEQY

V: TRBV28
D: -
CDR3: ASSPPTRVPYEQY

V: TRBV7-2
D: -
CDR3: ASDPGTVGETQY

V: TRBV27
D: -
CDR3: ASSLSYRSGQLPAYGYT

V: TRBV19
D: -
CDR3: ASSVGTEEETQY

V: TRBV20-1
D: TRBD1
CDR3: SARFVPGQGGTEAF

V: TRBV6-5
D: TRBD2
CDR3: ATRGIYEQY

V: TRBV6-5
D: -
CDR3: ASSYSTSTTTGELF

V: TRBV6-2/TRBV6-3
D: -
CDR3: ASSFRVTGANVLT

V: TRBV29-1
D: -
CDR3: SARAIKSSGNTIY

V: TRBV28
D: -
CDR3: ASRPDPENTEAF

V: TRBV6-2/TRBV6-3
D: -
CDR3: ASSSQEGLQETQY

V: TRBV6-2/TRBV6-3
D: -
CDR3: ASSPYDEAKNIQY

V: TRBV30
D: -
CDR3: AWTPRGTEAF

V: TRBV12-3/TRBV12-4
D: TRBD2
CDR3: ASSFRLAHAEQY

V: TRBV6-2/TRBV6-3
D: -
CDR3: ASSYSFPDSNYGYT

V: TRBV7-3
D: TRBD1
CDR3: ASSLTGQGADEQY

V: TRBV9
D: -
CDR3: ASNVDGSQYEQY

V: TRBV5-6
D: -
CDR3: ASSSGLGRQETQY

V: TRBV5-1
D: -
CDR3: ASSLEDETQY

V: TRBV12-3/TRBV12-4
D: -
CDR3: ASRRDIGKETQY

V: TRBV5-1
D: -
CDR3: ASSFRGNSYEQY

V: TRBV6-5
D: -
CDR3: ASSYVDANQPQH

V: TRBV7-2
D: TRBD1
CDR3: ASRKRTGPHEQY

V: TRBV29-1
D: TRBD2
CDR3: SVELAGGTEQY

V: TRBV11-3
D: -
CDR3: ASSLVLLQRGRETQY

V: TRBV28
D: -
CDR3: ASGGLSYEQY

V: TRBV12-3/TRBV12-4
D: TRBD1
CDR3: ASSLDRVSGNQPQH

V: TRBV7-2
D: -
CDR3: ASSLVGITGELF

V: TRBV30
D: -
CDR3: AGRGVYGYT

V: TRBV28
D: -
CDR3: ASSLGRRLNYGYT

V: TRBV28
D: TRBD1
CDR3: ATNRQGKGGYT

V: TRBV6-1
D: -
CDR3: ASSSILTDTQY

V: TRBV25-1
D: -
CDR3: ASSDPQGRGYT

V: TRBV18
D: TRBD1
CDR3: ASSPEQGALYGYT

V: TRBV12-3/TRBV12-4
D: TRBD1
CDR3: ASSYPTGIYEQY

V: TRBV20-1
D: TRBD2
CDR3: SAVREALLSYEQY

V: TRBV12-3/TRBV12-4
D: TRBD1
CDR3: ASSPGQGAS

V: TRBV5-8
D: TRBD2
CDR3: ASSQRGRQETQY

V: TRBV6-5
D: TRBD1
CDR3: ASSYSRQGVGQPQH

V: TRBV5-1
D: TRBD1
CDR3: ASSQQGAEAF

V: TRBV12-3/TRBV12-4
D: -
CDR3: ASSSPRREQY

V: TRBV12-3/TRBV12-4
D: -
CDR3: ASSPSSIRRETQY

V: TRBV20-1
D: TRBD2
CDR3: SARVREGASGPQETQY

V: TRBV6-5
D: TRBD2
CDR3: ASIYSGTSGRATEQY

V: TRBV11-2
D: -
CDR3: ASSLIAYEAF

V: TRBV12-3/TRBV12-4
D: TRBD1
CDR3: ASRRGQEDQPQH